The sequence of this TCR beta chain was determined in a study of circulating tumor DNA in untreated peripheral T-cell lymphoma. Background on the study: Serial serum during treatment, plus baseline serum, was used to track tumor TCR clonotype ctDNA.

The V gene's germline CDR1 is SGHTA and CDR2 FQGTGA. The CDR3 loop spans 17 amino acids. V was trimmed by 4 bases and J by 6 bases, leaving 21 bases between them. Remarks on this clone: Its antigen is still unknown.

The study's findings and limits: Persistent ctDNA after therapy did not always predict relapse. Baseline tissues yielded approximately 82% and baseline serum roughly 61% tumor-specific clonotype detection.

Data came from immunoSEQ multiplex PCR; TCRdb stores just in-frame clones and leaves some out. Here the sample spans thousands of clones, about 90% being singletons. Source material: cell-free DNA from blood serum. This TCR came from a human donor with peripheral T-cell lymphoma. The chain uses TRBV7-3 and TRBJ2-2, with D possibly being TRBD1 (6 bases). CDR3 protein: CASSSPVQGSRAGELFF. The CDR3 coding sequence is TGTGCCAGCAGCTCCCCTGTACAGGGTAGCAGGGCCGGGGAGCTGTTTTTT. Supplemented by reference TRBV7-3 and TRBJ2-2, the full variable domain reads GAGVSQTPSNKVTEKGKYVELRCDPISGHTALYWYRQSLGQGPEFLIYFQGTGAADDSGLPNDRFFAVRPEGSVSTLKIQRTERGDSAVYLCASSSPVQGSRAGELFFGEGSRLTVL.